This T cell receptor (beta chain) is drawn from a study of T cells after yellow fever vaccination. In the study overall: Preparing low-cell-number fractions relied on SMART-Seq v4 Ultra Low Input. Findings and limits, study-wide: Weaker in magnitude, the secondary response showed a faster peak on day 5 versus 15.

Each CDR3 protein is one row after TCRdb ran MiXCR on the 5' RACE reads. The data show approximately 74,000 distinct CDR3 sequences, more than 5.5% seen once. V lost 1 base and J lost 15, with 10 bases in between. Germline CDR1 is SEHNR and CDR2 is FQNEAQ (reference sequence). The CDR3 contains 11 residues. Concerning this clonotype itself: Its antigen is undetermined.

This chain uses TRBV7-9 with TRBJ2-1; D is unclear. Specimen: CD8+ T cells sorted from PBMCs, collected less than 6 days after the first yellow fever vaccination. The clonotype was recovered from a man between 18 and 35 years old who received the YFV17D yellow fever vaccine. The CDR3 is CASSLDRASFF. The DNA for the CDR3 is TGTGCCAGCAGCTTAGACCGGGCCTCGTTCTTC.